This T cell receptor (beta chain) was profiled in a study of T cells in Graves' hyperthyroidism and ophthalmopathy. TCR beta CDR3 region amplification was performed from RNA transcripts. First-round RT-PCR with HTBI primers amplified the TCR CDR3 region. One entry per CDR3 protein, called by TCRdb with MiXCR from the multiplex PCR reads. Counted here are hundreds of thousands of distinct CDR3 sequences, more than 30% occurring once; the ten biggest clones make up more than 7%. Per the germline V gene, CDR1 is ENHRY and CDR2 is SYGVKD. V dropped 6 bases and J dropped 4; count of bases not matched to a gene: 8. The CDR3 loop spans 15 amino acids.

Sequenced input: blood. This sequence originates from a young man with Graves' hyperthyroidism. This chain joins TRBV10-3 and TRBJ1-1, with TRBD1 matching over 10 bases. The CDR3 region is CAISEPGQGSTEAFF. CDR3 nucleotide sequence: TGTGCCATCAGCGAACCGGGACAGGGGAGCACTGAAGCTTTCTTT.